The rows below give T cell receptor beta chains drawn from one sample of a study of T cells in tuberculosis. Assay: immunoSEQ multiplex PCR; the TCRdb copy retains only in-frame clones and omits some. The repertoire consists of about 59,000 clones, with 81% occurring once and the leading ten covering 13%. Sequenced input: CD1b-GMM tetramer-negative cells sorted from PBMCs. The source of these receptors is an adult woman with latent tuberculosis. The CDR3 runs from the conserved cysteine through the conserved F or W. A D gene is named only where the DNA matches it firmly. The size entry is marked missing in some rows and otherwise reads once, few, many or a size class.

V	D	size	J	CDR3	DNA
TRBV5-1	TRBD1	NA	TRBJ1-4	CASSPDRPVHEKLFF	TGCGCCAGCAGCCCGGACAGGCCTGTGCATGAAAAACTGTTTTTT
TRBV11-2	NA	NA	TRBJ2-7	CASSLTGNEQYF	TGTGCCAGCAGCCTAACAGGGAACGAGCAGTACTTC
TRBV28	NA	NA	TRBJ1-4	CASSSVLRDFRWEKLFF	TGTGCCAGCAGTTCCGTCCTCAGGGACTTTAGGTGGGAAAAACTGTTTTTT
TRBV7-9	TRBD2	NA	TRBJ2-3	CASSSLTSGTDTQYF	TGTGCCAGCAGCTCGCTGACTAGCGGCACAGATACGCAGTATTTT
TRBV7-2	TRBD2	NA	TRBJ2-3	CASSLGLAGYTQYF	TGTGCCAGCAGCTTAGGGCTAGCGGGGTATACGCAGTATTTT
TRBV7-2	NA	NA	TRBJ2-6	CASSSRQLSGANVLTF	TGTGCCAGCAGCTCCCGACAGCTCTCTGGGGCCAACGTCCTGACTTTC
TRBV5-1	NA	NA	TRBJ2-1	CASSSLGGVEQFF	TGCGCCAGCAGCAGCCTTGGGGGCGTTGAGCAGTTCTTC
TRBV28	TRBD1	NA	TRBJ1-2	CASSFMGQGEYGYTF	TGTGCCAGCAGTTTCATGGGACAGGGGGAATATGGCTACACCTTC
TRBV15	TRBD1	NA	TRBJ2-7	CATSSPTGNTYEQYF	TGTGCCACCAGCAGCCCGACAGGGAACACCTACGAGCAGTACTTC
TRBV6-1	NA	NA	TRBJ1-4	CASSEWATTNEKLFF	TGTGCCAGCAGTGAATGGGCCACAACTAATGAAAAACTGTTTTTT
TRBV5-1	NA	NA	TRBJ1-1	CASSLAGTNMNTEAFF	TGCGCCAGCAGCTTGGCCGGGACAAACATGAACACTGAAGCTTTCTTT
TRBV18	NA	NA	TRBJ1-1	CASSSGVEAFF	TGTGCCAGCTCGTCGGGAGTTGAAGCTTTCTTT
TRBV4-1	NA	NA	TRBJ2-4	CASSQDWGRAKNIQYF	TGCGCCAGCAGCCAAGATTGGGGCAGAGCCAAAAACATTCAGTACTTC
TRBV27	NA	NA	TRBJ2-3	CASSLRQVTDTQYF	TGTGCCAGCAGTCTACGACAGGTGACAGATACGCAGTATTTT
TRBV23-1	NA	NA	TRBJ2-1	CASSQGHNEQFF	TGCGCCAGCAGTCAAGGGCACAATGAGCAGTTCTTC
TRBV30	TRBD1	NA	TRBJ2-7	CAWSGLGFQGANEQYF	TGTGCCTGGAGTGGATTGGGCTTCCAGGGGGCTAACGAGCAGTACTTC
TRBV2	NA	once	TRBJ1-5	CASRQKERYQPQHF	TGTGCCAGCAGGCAGAAAGAGAGGTATCAGCCCCAGCATTTT
TRBV11-2	NA	NA	TRBJ1-6	CASSLERFNSPLHF	TGTGCCAGCAGCCTAGAACGGTTTAATTCACCCCTCCACTTT
TRBV2	TRBD1	NA	TRBJ2-7	CASRELGQEPYEQYF	TGTGCCAGCAGGGAATTGGGACAGGAACCCTACGAGCAGTACTTC
TRBV5-1	TRBD2	few	TRBJ2-2	CASSLAGDIGELFF	TGCGCCAGCAGCTTAGCGGGAGATATCGGGGAGCTGTTTTTT
TRBV30	TRBD1	NA	TRBJ1-2	CAWMTGRLNYGYTF	TGTGCCTGGATGACAGGGCGTCTCAACTATGGCTACACCTTC
TRBV4-3	NA	NA	TRBJ1-3	CASSQGGASRNTIYF	TGCGCCAGCAGCCAAGGAGGCGCAAGTCGAAACACCATATATTTT
TRBV7-3	TRBD2	NA	TRBJ2-3	CASSLGGLEQDTQYF	TGTGCCAGCAGCTTGGGAGGGCTGGAACAAGATACGCAGTATTTT
TRBV28	NA	NA	TRBJ2-2	CASTPQRAVGGELFF	TGTGCCAGCACTCCACAGAGGGCCGTAGGGGGGGAGCTGTTTTTT
TRBV4-1	NA	few	TRBJ1-6	CASSQDPRGSSYNSPLHF	TGCGCCAGCAGCCAAGATCCCAGGGGTTCATCCTATAATTCACCCCTCCACTTT
TRBV19	NA	NA	TRBJ2-7	CASSQVLDHYEQYF	TGTGCCAGTTCACAGGTGTTGGACCACTACGAGCAGTACTTC
TRBV5-1	NA	NA	TRBJ1-1	CASSLALSGEAFF	TGCGCCAGCAGCTTGGCCTTGAGTGGTGAAGCTTTCTTT
TRBV4-1	TRBD1	NA	TRBJ1-1	CASRTGTGGLWGTEAFF	TGCGCCAGCAGGACCGGGACAGGGGGCCTCTGGGGCACTGAAGCTTTCTTT
TRBV7-9	NA	NA	TRBJ1-1	CASSFRGFSSTEAFF	TGTGCCAGCAGCTTTAGAGGGTTCTCGAGCACTGAAGCTTTCTTT
TRBV10-3	TRBD1	NA	TRBJ2-1	CAISEATGGHEQFF	TGTGCCATCAGTGAGGCCACAGGGGGTCATGAGCAGTTCTTC
TRBV19	TRBD2	NA	TRBJ2-1	CASSSGGARNEQFF	TGTGCCAGTTCTAGCGGGGGGGCGCGGAATGAGCAGTTCTTC
TRBV6-1	NA	NA	TRBJ1-2	CASWGRSLYGYTF	TGTGCCAGCTGGGGGCGGTCTCTCTATGGCTACACCTTC
TRBV11-2	NA	once	TRBJ2-1	CASSGGTLGNEQFF	TGTGCCAGCAGCGGGGGGACGTTGGGCAATGAGCAGTTCTTC
TRBV28	TRBD1	NA	TRBJ1-1	CASSLRTGGWVNTEAFF	TGTGCCAGCAGTTTGCGGACAGGGGGCTGGGTGAACACTGAAGCTTTCTTT
TRBV28	TRBD1	NA	TRBJ1-4	CASSPSGGQGGEKLFF	TGTGCCAGCAGTCCCTCAGGGGGCCAAGGAGGTGAAAAACTGTTTTTT
TRBV6-1	NA	NA	TRBJ2-3	CATRSRGWSTDTQYF	TGTGCCACCCGCTCTCGAGGGTGGAGCACAGATACGCAGTATTTT
TRBV5-1	NA	NA	TRBJ1-3	CASSLIDGYSGNTIYF	TGCGCCAGCAGCCTAATTGACGGGTACTCTGGAAACACCATATATTTT
TRBV5-1	TRBD2	few	TRBJ2-3	CASSLGGLAGGEDTQYF	TGCGCCAGCAGCTTGGGGGGACTAGCGGGAGGAGAAGATACGCAGTATTTT
TRBV19	TRBD1	NA	TRBJ2-1	CASSLFRDRTIKYNEQFF	TGTGCCAGTAGTCTATTCCGGGACAGGACGATTAAGTACAATGAGCAGTTCTTC
TRBV5-4	NA	NA	TRBJ2-5	CASSPGVIKETQYF	TGTGCCAGCAGCCCGGGAGTGATCAAAGAGACCCAGTACTTC
TRBV19	TRBD1	NA	TRBJ2-1	CASSSYARGYNEQFF	TGTGCCAGTTCTTCGTACGCCAGGGGGTACAATGAGCAGTTCTTC
TRBV7-9	NA	NA	TRBJ2-5	CASSRSEWYQETQYF	TGTGCCAGCAGCCGCAGCGAATGGTACCAAGAGACCCAGTACTTC
TRBV6-6	NA	NA	TRBJ2-2	CASKRGTGELFF	TGTGCCAGCAAACGGGGCACCGGGGAGCTGTTTTTT
TRBV29-1	TRBD2	NA	TRBJ2-7	CSVIAGGWVEQYF	TGCAGCGTTATAGCGGGAGGGTGGGTGGAGCAGTACTTC
TRBV28	NA	NA	TRBJ2-7	CASTSSVRGNEQYF	TGTGCCAGCACCTCATCAGTCAGGGGTAACGAGCAGTACTTC
TRBV28	TRBD2	NA	TRBJ2-5	CASSYPRTSGRGARETQYF	TGTGCCAGCAGTTATCCCCGGACTAGCGGGAGGGGTGCGCGAGAGACCCAGTACTTC
TRBV6-1	TRBD2	NA	TRBJ2-3	CASSENLAGGEGTDTQYF	TGTGCCAGCAGTGAAAACCTAGCGGGAGGGGAGGGCACAGATACGCAGTATTTT